This TCR beta chain was recovered during a study of vaccination effects on CD4 cells after COVID-19. The wider study: Post-vaccine sampling took place a median of 72 days after the second dose.

Profiling relied on immunoSEQ multiplex PCR, and the TCRdb table lists in-frame clones only, not all of them. This table has 25,000 to 30,000 clones, roughly 76% appearing once. The trim removed 5 bases at V and 4 bases at J, leaving 7 bases unmatched. CDR3 length equals 15 residues. CDR1 and CDR2 from the germline V gene are LNHNV and YYDKDF (reference sequence). Notes on this clone: The antigen remains unidentified.

Antigen-specific CD4+ T cell clonotypes were called by their expansion after viral peptide-pool culture in ViraFEST. When around ten days of culture had elapsed, CD4+ T cells were isolated. Each person got two doses of an mRNA SARS-CoV-2 vaccine, BNT162b2 or mRNA-1273. Vaccinated recipients, who were negative for nucleocapsid antibodies, had no history of SARS-CoV-2 infection. Culturing of more than 1.5 million PBMC per well took place with approximately 10 IU/ml IL-2 and about 9.3 ug/ml peptides. Half-medium changes using IL-2 medium occurred on days 3 and 7. This clonotype was obtained from a human donor who received a COVID-19 vaccine. Some clones in this sample may be carry-over from other donors' samples. The V call is TRBV15, the J call TRBJ2-5; 10 bases map to TRBD1. The specimen comprised CD4+ T cells from PBMCs cultured with SARS-CoV-2 spike peptides, sampled after COVID-19 vaccination. The CDR3 region has the DNA TGTGCCACCAGCCGACCTGGGACAGGGGTAGAGACCCAGTACTTC. It is translated as CATSRPGTGVETQYF.